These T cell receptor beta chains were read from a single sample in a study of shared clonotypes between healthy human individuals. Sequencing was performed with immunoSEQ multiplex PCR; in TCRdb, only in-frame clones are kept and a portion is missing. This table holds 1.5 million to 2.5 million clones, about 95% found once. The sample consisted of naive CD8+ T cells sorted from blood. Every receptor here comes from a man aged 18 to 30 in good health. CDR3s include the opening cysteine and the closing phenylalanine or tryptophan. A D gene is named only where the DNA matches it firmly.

CDR3: CAWSPGTVSSGEGQYF
J: TRBJ2-5
D: NA
V: TRBV30

CDR3: CASSEEAGRNSPLHF
J: TRBJ1-6
D: NA
V: TRBV11-2

CDR3: CATALDGSGANVLTF
J: TRBJ2-6
D: NA
V: TRBV15

CDR3: CASSSPPSPYNEQFF
J: TRBJ2-1
D: NA
V: TRBV7-9

CDR3: CASRDGTAGELFF
J: TRBJ2-2
D: NA
V: TRBV6-1

CDR3: CASSSTLTGGGSPLHF
J: TRBJ1-6
D: TRBD1
V: TRBV5-1

CDR3: CASSLVALEQYF
J: TRBJ2-7
D: NA
V: TRBV7-9

CDR3: CASSGTGSYEQYF
J: TRBJ2-7
D: TRBD1
V: TRBV2

CDR3: CASSQDGRIEAFF
J: TRBJ1-1
D: NA
V: TRBV4-1

CDR3: CASSPRVAGNDEQFF
J: TRBJ2-1
D: TRBD2
V: TRBV4-1